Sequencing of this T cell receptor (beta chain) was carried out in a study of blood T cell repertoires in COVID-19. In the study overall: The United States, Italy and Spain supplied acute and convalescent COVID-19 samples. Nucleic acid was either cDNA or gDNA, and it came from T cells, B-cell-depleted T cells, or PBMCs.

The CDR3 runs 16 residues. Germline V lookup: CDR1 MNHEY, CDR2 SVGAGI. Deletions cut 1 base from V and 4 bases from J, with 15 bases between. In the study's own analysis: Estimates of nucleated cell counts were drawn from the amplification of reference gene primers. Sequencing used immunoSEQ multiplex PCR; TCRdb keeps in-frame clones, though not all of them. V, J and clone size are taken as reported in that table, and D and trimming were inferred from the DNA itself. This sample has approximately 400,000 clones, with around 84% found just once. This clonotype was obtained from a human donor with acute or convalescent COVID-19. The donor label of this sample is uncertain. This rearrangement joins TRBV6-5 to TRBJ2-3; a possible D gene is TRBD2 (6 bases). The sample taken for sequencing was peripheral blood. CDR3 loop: CASSYYRGWGADTQYF. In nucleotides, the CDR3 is TGTGCCAGCAGTTACTACCGCGGCTGGGGGGCAGATACGCAGTATTTT.